Listed below are T cell receptor beta chains from one sample, sequenced in a study of blood T cell repertoires in COVID-19. Generated by immunoSEQ multiplex PCR, the TCRdb table keeps only in-frame clones and is missing some. There are some 100,000 clones in the sample; about 89% occur only once, and approximately 10% lies in the top ten. The material sequenced was peripheral blood. These receptors all stem from a man between 50 and 59 years old with acute or convalescent COVID-19. Each CDR3 is given with its conserved first and last residue. The D gene is left open where the match is weak. The size field is filled for only some rows; it gives once, few, many or a size class.

d_gene	v_gene	len	abundance	j_gene	CDR3aa	CDR3nt
NA	TRBV19	11	NA	TRBJ1-5	CASSMSSPQHF	TGTGCCAGTAGTATGTCCTCGCCCCAGCATTTT
TRBD1	TRBV24-1	15	NA	TRBJ2-1	CATSDSRTGWNEQFF	TGTGCCACCAGTGATTCTCGGACAGGGTGGAATGAGCAGTTCTTC
TRBD2	TRBV4-1	18	NA	TRBJ2-7	CASSQDRSVGLGRYEQYF	TGCGCCAGCAGCCAAGATAGGAGCGTTGGACTAGGGCGCTACGAGCAGTACTTC
TRBD1	TRBV11-3	15	once	TRBJ2-7	CASSLAPTGFDEQYF	TGTGCCAGCAGCTTAGCCCCGACAGGGTTCGACGAGCAGTACTTC
TRBD2	TRBV5-1	15	NA	TRBJ2-1	CASSLELALWDEQFF	TGCGCCAGCAGCTTGGAACTAGCGCTCTGGGATGAGCAGTTCTTC
TRBD1	TRBV19	15	NA	TRBJ1-3	CASSMDRSSGNTIYF	TGTGCCAGTAGTATGGACAGGTCCTCTGGAAACACCATATATTTT
NA	TRBV5-4	12	few	TRBJ2-7	CASSGNSYEQYF	TGTGCCAGCTCCGGGAACTCCTACGAGCAGTACTTC
NA	TRBV11-2	13	NA	TRBJ1-1	CASSLSTATEAFF	TGTGCCAGCAGCTTGTCGACAGCGACCGAAGCTTTCTTT
NA	TRBV29-1	11	NA	TRBJ1-2	CSGGGDYGYTF	TGCAGCGGCGGAGGGGACTATGGCTACACCTTC
TRBD2	TRBV9	16	few	TRBJ2-2	CASSTGLAANTGELFF	TGTGCCAGTTCCACGGGACTAGCAGCGAACACCGGGGAGCTGTTTTTT
NA	TRBV6-5	13	NA	TRBJ1-2	CASSFQRNYGYTF	TGTGCCAGCAGCTTCCAGAGGAACTATGGCTACACCTTC
NA	TRBV11-2	16	NA	TRBJ1-2	CASSSPASVAGDGYTF	TGTGCCAGCAGCTCACCAGCCTCTGTCGCGGGCGATGGCTACACCTTC
TRBD1	TRBV6-6	14	once	TRBJ1-5	CASREQGAYQPQHF	TGTGCCAGCCGCGAACAGGGGGCCTATCAGCCCCAGCATTTT
TRBD2	TRBV5-5	14	NA	TRBJ2-1	CASSLDAGGLSQFF	TGTGCCAGCAGCTTGGATGCGGGAGGCTTATCCCAGTTCTTC
NA	TRBV30	14	NA	TRBJ2-7	CAWSVLGPTYEQYF	TGTGCCTGGAGTGTACTGGGGCCTACCTACGAGCAGTACTTC
TRBD2	TRBV18	13	NA	TRBJ2-7	CASSSGRAYEQYF	TGTGCCTCCTCTAGCGGGAGGGCCTACGAGCAGTACTTC
TRBD1	TRBV29-1	13	NA	TRBJ1-1	CSVEGQGYTEAFF	TGCAGCGTTGAGGGACAGGGGTATACTGAAGCTTTCTTT
NA	TRBV5-6	13	NA	TRBJ1-5	CASSIQGRQPQHF	TGTGCCAGCAGCATACAGGGACGACAGCCCCAGCATTTT
TRBD2	TRBV11-2	13	NA	TRBJ2-7	CASRRLAGAQQYF	TGTGCCAGCAGGAGGCTAGCGGGAGCGCAGCAGTACTTC
TRBD2	TRBV9	16	NA	TRBJ2-5	CASSVGLAGIQETQYF	TGTGCCAGCAGCGTAGGACTAGCGGGCATCCAAGAGACCCAGTACTTC
TRBD1	TRBV7-2	16	NA	TRBJ1-1	CASSPRTGRIGTEAFF	TGTGCCAGCAGCCCTCGGACAGGGCGAATCGGAACTGAAGCTTTCTTT
NA	TRBV7-8	17	NA	TRBJ2-5	CASSLVGWREEGETQYF	TGTGCCAGCAGCTTAGTTGGTTGGAGGGAAGAGGGAGAGACCCAGTACTTC
NA	TRBV1	15	NA	TRBJ2-7	CTSSQHRPVSYEQYF	TGCACCAGCAGCCAACACAGACCGGTTTCATACGAGCAGTACTTC
TRBD2	TRBV7-9	14	NA	TRBJ2-1	CASQIAGAGNEQFF	TGTGCCAGCCAAATAGCGGGAGCGGGCAATGAGCAGTTCTTC
NA	TRBV25-1	13	NA	TRBJ1-6	CASTYGLNSPLHF	TGTGCCAGCACATACGGGTTAAATTCACCCCTCCACTTT
TRBD2	TRBV4-1	18	NA	TRBJ2-3	CASSQVHAGTSGTDTQYF	TGCGCCAGCAGCCAAGTCCACGCCGGGACTAGCGGCACAGATACGCAGTATTTT
NA	TRBV2	11	once	TRBJ2-5	CASSDYQTQYF	TGTGCCAGCAGTGATTATCAGACCCAGTACTTC
NA	TRBV12-3/TRBV12-4	13	few	TRBJ1-6	CASRVQDIPPLHF	TGTGCCAGCAGGGTACAGGACATACCACCCCTCCACTTT
NA	TRBV5-1	14	NA	TRBJ2-2	CASSLDSSTGELFF	TGCGCCAGCAGCTTGGATTCCTCCACCGGGGAGCTGTTTTTT
NA	TRBV27	14	NA	TRBJ2-7	CASRVLEGVNEQYF	TGTGCCAGCAGGGTGCTTGAAGGGGTAAACGAGCAGTACTTC
TRBD2	TRBV11-2	16	NA	TRBJ2-2	CASSSLAGEVTGELFF	TGTGCCAGCAGCTCGCTAGCGGGAGAGGTCACCGGGGAGCTGTTTTTT
TRBD1	TRBV29-1	14	NA	TRBJ2-3	CSVRGPGYTDTQYF	TGCAGCGTAAGGGGGCCCGGCTACACAGATACGCAGTATTTT
TRBD1	TRBV5-5	15	NA	TRBJ1-2	CASRPGTAATYGYTF	TGTGCCAGCAGACCAGGGACAGCCGCTACTTATGGCTACACCTTC
TRBD2	TRBV19	13	NA	TRBJ2-5	CASSIRGEETQYF	TGTGCCAGTAGCATACGGGGGGAAGAGACCCAGTACTTC
NA	TRBV6-1	15	NA	TRBJ2-5	CASSEVVVPQETQYF	TGTGCCAGCAGTGAAGTAGTGGTCCCCCAAGAGACCCAGTACTTC
NA	TRBV30	15	NA	TRBJ1-1	CAWSVWGRGNTEAFF	TGTGCCTGGAGTGTATGGGGGAGGGGGAACACTGAAGCTTTCTTT
TRBD2	TRBV5-1	15	NA	TRBJ2-5	CASSLVAGDQETQYF	TGCGCCAGCAGCTTGGTAGCGGGAGATCAAGAGACCCAGTACTTC
NA	TRBV6-5	12	NA	TRBJ1-1	CASSLSGTEAFF	TGTGCCAGCAGTTTATCGGGCACTGAAGCTTTCTTT
NA	TRBV7-9	14	NA	TRBJ2-7	CASSLVGVTWEQYF	TGTGCCAGCAGCTTAGTGGGCGTCACTTGGGAGCAGTACTTC
TRBD2	TRBV19	15	NA	TRBJ2-7	CASSTGLAGYYEQYF	TGTGCCAGTAGTACCGGACTAGCGGGATACTACGAGCAGTACTTC
TRBD1	TRBV11-1	16	NA	TRBJ2-7	CASSDEGQGPPYEQYF	TGTGCCAGCAGCGACGAAGGACAGGGGCCGCCCTACGAGCAGTACTTC
NA	TRBV9	15	NA	TRBJ1-3	CASSVAYGTQNTIYF	TGTGCCAGCAGCGTAGCTTACGGGACACAAAACACCATATATTTT
TRBD1	TRBV12-5	15	NA	TRBJ1-1	CASGSSTGGFTEAFF	TGTGCTAGTGGTTCCTCCACAGGGGGATTTACTGAAGCTTTCTTT
NA	TRBV25-1	17	few	TRBJ1-2	CASSESSIQGAMGGYTF	TGTGCCAGCAGTGAAAGCAGTATCCAAGGGGCGATGGGGGGCTACACCTTC
NA	TRBV19	17	NA	TRBJ1-4	CASSNKPGAATNEKLFF	TGTGCCAGTAGTAATAAACCTGGAGCAGCAACTAATGAAAAACTGTTTTTT
TRBD1	TRBV29-1	14	few	TRBJ1-4	CSVGQGRTNEKLFF	TGCAGCGTGGGACAGGGTCGGACTAATGAAAAACTGTTTTTT
TRBD2	TRBV5-1	16	NA	TRBJ2-5	CASSMGLAGDSETQYF	TGCGCCAGCAGCATGGGACTAGCGGGAGATAGTGAGACCCAGTACTTC
NA	TRBV5-4	13	NA	TRBJ1-1	CASSTTSNTEAFF	TGTGCCAGCAGCACCACATCCAACACTGAAGCTTTCTTT
TRBD1	TRBV11-2	14	NA	TRBJ2-7	CASSPSDRTGEQYF	TGTGCCAGCAGCCCCTCGGACAGGACAGGAGAGCAGTACTTC
TRBD1	TRBV5-6	18	NA	TRBJ1-1	CASSFMPRFEGARTEAFF	TGTGCCAGCAGCTTCATGCCTAGGTTCGAGGGGGCGCGCACTGAAGCTTTCTTT
NA	TRBV3-1/TRBV3-2	13	NA	TRBJ1-2	CASSQPGKDGYTF	TGTGCCAGCAGCCAACCAGGGAAGGATGGCTACACCTTC
NA	TRBV5-1	13	NA	TRBJ2-4	CASSLQGKNIQYF	TGCGCCAGCAGCTTACAGGGTAAAAACATTCAGTACTTC